This T cell receptor (beta chain) was observed in a study of blood T cell repertoires in COVID-19 (dated by TCRdb to 2020 to 2021). Broadly, across the study: Samples from collaborators originated in the United States, Italy and Spain and spanned both the acute and convalescent phases of COVID-19. The prospective study material was composed of cDNA or gDNA derived from T cells, B-cell-depleted T cells, or PBMCs. Deeply sampled blood TCRbeta repertoires from subjects exposed to, actively infected with, or recovered from COVID-19 were included in the dataset. A freely available public database, intended as a resource for researchers studying the immune response to SARS-CoV-2, is where the repertoires were released. The samples were drawn from two sources: the first 160 participants of the ongoing ImmuneRACE study, and 1,200 or so subjects contributed by 6 global collaborators. Sample metadata almost always included a de-identified subject ID, COVID-19 status, age in years and sex. HLA class I and class II types, where available, came from metadata supplied by the sample provider rather than from assay-based typing.

The collaborating institutions used their own protocols to collect whole blood in K2EDTA tubes. For TCRbeta analysis, collaborator samples were shipped as frozen whole blood, as isolated PBMCs, or as DNA extracted from either sample type. Overall study results and their limits: The amount of clinical and demographic metadata varied by source and participant and was provided uncurated.

This clone was observed a single time. Its antigen is currently not known. Within one base of it there is no much larger clone, and no base qualities were kept. TCRbeta CDR3 regions were amplified from genomic DNA by means of the immunoSEQ Assay, a bias-controlled multiplex PCR. The authors' analysis ran thus. The number of nucleated cells in each sample was estimated from the amplification of reference gene primers within the assay. To quantify the absolute abundance of each unique TCRbeta CDR3 rearrangement, sequence reads were collapsed and filtered. For each sample, productive Simpson clonality was calculated as the square root of Simpson's diversity index over productive rearrangements. TCRdb limited this immuneACCESS table to in-frame rearrangements with V and J called. A share of clones is missing; checked studies link under half to unresolved V genes, and the rest is unexplained. That table is the source of V, J and clone size, and D and trimming were worked out from the DNA. The sample table contains around 200,000 clones; only one count was recorded for more than 70% of them. The ten largest clones capture 1.5% to 2% of the sample.

The sequence was collected from a man aged 18-30 years with active or convalescent COVID-19. Sequencing input: peripheral blood.

The sequence in DNA is TGTGCCAGCACCTATCAGGGAACTGGCACAGATACGCAGTATTTT. This yields the protein CASTYQGTGTDTQYF. Here the chain combines TRBV28 and TRBJ2-3; the D gene is perhaps TRBD1, from 5 matching bases. Taken from the germline V gene, the CDR1 and CDR2 loops are MDHEN and SYDVKM. Including the terminal cysteine and phenylalanine, the CDR3 comprises 15 residues. Only the CDR3 DNA stays, 45 bases, in frame from base 1. Between the V and J ends, shortened by 7 bases and 1 base respectively, the junction contains 15 bases.